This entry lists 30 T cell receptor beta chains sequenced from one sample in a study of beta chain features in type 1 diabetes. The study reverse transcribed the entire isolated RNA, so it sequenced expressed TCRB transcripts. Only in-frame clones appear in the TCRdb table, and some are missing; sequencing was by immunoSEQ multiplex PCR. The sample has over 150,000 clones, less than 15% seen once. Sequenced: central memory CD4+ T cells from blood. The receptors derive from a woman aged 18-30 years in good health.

The CDR3 protein is CASSLLREQFF. The CDR3 DNA reads as TGTGCCAGCAGCCTTCTGCGGGAGCAGTTCTTC. The rearrangement uses TRBV14 and TRBJ2-1, with D unclear. The V and J ends lost 4 bases and 10 bases respectively, with 8 bases between them. Looked up from germline, CDR1 is SGHDN and CDR2 is FVKESK. This CDR3 is built from 11 residues.

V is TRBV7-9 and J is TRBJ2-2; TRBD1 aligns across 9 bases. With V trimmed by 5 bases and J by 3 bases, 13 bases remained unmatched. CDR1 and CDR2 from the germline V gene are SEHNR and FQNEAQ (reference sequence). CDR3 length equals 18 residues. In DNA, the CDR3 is TGTGCCAGCAGCCGGAAAGCCTACAGGGGGCAGGACACCGGGGAGCTGTTTTTT. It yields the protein CASSRKAYRGQDTGELFF.

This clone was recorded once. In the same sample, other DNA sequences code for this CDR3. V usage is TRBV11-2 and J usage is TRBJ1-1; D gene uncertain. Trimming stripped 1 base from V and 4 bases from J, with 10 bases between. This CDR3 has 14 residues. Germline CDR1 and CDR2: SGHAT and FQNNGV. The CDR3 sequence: CASSLVREGTEAFF. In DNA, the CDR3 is TGTGCCAGCAGCTTAGTAAGGGAGGGCACTGAAGCTTTCTTT. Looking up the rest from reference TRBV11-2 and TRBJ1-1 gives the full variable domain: EAGVAQSPRYKIIEKRQSVAFWCNPISGHATLYWYQQILGQGPKLLIQFQNNGVVDDSQLPKDRFSAERLKGVDSTLKIQPAKLEDSAVYLCASSLVREGTEAFFGQGTRLTVV.

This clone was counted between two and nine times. The chain's CDR3 is CASGGGGAYEQYF. The DNA of the CDR3 is TGTGCCAGCGGGGGCGGGGGGGCCTACGAGCAGTACTTC. The chain has TRBV27 and TRBJ2-7; TRBD2 agrees at 9 bases. V lost 8 bases, J lost 2 bases, and 4 bases stayed unmatched. CDR1 is MNHEY, CDR2 SMNVEV, per germline (reference sequence). The CDR3 has 13 residues.

The CDR3 spells CASSQGAGIGGYTF. The CDR3 DNA follows: TGTGCCAGCAGCCAGGGGGCAGGGATAGGTGGCTACACCTTC. The J gene is TRBJ1-2, the V gene TRBV7-2; 8 bases map to TRBD1. CDR1 is SGHTA, CDR2 FQGNSA, per germline. Unmatched junction bases numbered 9, after V lost 5 bases and J lost 7 bases. This CDR3 has 14 amino acids. Looking up the rest from reference TRBV7-2 and TRBJ1-2 gives the full variable domain: GAGVSQSPSNKVTEKGKDVELRCDPISGHTALYWYRQSLGQGLEFLIYFQGNSAPDKSGLPSDRFSAERTGGSVSTLTIQRTQQEDSAVYLCASSQGAGIGGYTFGSGTRLTVV.

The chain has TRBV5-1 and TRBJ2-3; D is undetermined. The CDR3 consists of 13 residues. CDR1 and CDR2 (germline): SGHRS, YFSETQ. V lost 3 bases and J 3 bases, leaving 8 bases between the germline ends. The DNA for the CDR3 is TGCGCCAGCAGCTCGCTTCAGACAGATACGCAGTATTTT. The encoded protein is CASSSLQTDTQYF.

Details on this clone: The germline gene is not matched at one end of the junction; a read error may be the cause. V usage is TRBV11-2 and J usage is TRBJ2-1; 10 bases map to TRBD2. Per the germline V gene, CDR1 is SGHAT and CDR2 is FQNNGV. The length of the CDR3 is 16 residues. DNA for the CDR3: TGCGCCAGCAGCCGCCAATCGTTCCTAGCGGGAGATGAGGGGTTCTTC. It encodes CASSRQSFLAGDEGFF.

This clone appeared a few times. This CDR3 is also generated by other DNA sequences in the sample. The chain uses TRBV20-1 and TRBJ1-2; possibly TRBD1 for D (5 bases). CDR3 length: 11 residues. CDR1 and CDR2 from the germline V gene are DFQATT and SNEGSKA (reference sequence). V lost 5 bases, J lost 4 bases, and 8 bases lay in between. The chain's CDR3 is CSAGDFYGYTF. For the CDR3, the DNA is TGCAGTGCTGGGGACTTCTATGGCTACACCTTC.

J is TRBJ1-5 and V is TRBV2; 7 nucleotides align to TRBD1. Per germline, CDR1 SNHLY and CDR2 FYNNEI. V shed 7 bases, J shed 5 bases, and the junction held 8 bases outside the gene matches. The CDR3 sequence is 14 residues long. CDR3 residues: CASTQRDRHQPQHF. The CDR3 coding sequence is TGTGCCAGCACCCAGAGGGACAGACATCAGCCCCAGCATTTT.

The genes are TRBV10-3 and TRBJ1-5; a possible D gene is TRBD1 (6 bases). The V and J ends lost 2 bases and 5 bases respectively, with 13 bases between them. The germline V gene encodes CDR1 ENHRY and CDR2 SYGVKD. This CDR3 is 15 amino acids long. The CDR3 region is CAISEGGRVDQPQHF. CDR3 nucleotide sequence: TGTGCCATCAGTGAGGGGGGCAGGGTTGATCAGCCCCAGCATTTT.

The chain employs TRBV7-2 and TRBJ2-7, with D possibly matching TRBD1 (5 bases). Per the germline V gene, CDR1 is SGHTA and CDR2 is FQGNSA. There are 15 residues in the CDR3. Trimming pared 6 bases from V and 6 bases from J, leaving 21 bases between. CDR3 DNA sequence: TGTGCCAGCAGTTCTAGTACAGGCGGAGCTGGCGAGCAGTACTTC. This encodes CASSSSTGGAGEQYF.

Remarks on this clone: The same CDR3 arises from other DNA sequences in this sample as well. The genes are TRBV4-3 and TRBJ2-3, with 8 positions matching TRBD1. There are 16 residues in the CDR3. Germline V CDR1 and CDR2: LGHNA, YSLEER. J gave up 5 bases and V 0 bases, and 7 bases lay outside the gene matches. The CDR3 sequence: CASSQDRPGGGDTQYF. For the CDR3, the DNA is TGCGCCAGCAGCCAAGATCGGCCAGGGGGCGGAGATACGCAGTATTTT.

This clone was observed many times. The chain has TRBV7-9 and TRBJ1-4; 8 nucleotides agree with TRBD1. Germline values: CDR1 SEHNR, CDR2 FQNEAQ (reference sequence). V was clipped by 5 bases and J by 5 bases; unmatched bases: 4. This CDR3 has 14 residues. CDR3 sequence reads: CASSGQGGNEKLFF. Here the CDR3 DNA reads TGTGCCAGCAGCGGACAGGGAGGGAATGAAAAACTGTTTTTT.

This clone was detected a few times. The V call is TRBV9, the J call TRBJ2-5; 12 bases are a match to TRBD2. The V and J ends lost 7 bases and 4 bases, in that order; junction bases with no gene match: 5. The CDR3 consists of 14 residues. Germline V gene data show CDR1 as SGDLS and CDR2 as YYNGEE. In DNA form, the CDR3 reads TGTGCCAGCGGGGGGGGACTAGCGGGAGAGACCCAGTACTTC. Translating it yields CASGGGLAGETQYF. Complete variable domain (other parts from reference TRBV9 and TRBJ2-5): DSGVTQTPKHLITATGQRVTLRCSPRSGDLSVYWYQQSLDQGLQFLIQYYNGEERAKGNILERFSAQQFPDLHSELNLSSLELGDSALYFCASGGGLAGETQYFGPGTRLLVL.

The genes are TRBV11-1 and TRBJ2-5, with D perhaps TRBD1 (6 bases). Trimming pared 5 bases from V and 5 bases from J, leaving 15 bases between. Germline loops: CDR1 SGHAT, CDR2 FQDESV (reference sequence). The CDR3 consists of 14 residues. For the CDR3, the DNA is TGTGCCAGCAGCCGGGACACCCCAAGGGAGACCCAGTACTTC. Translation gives CASSRDTPRETQYF. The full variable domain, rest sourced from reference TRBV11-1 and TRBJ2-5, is EAEVAQSPRYKITEKSQAVAFWCDPISGHATLYWYRQILGQGPELLVQFQDESVVDDSQLPKDRFSAERLKGVDSTLKIQPAELGDSAMYLCASSRDTPRETQYFGPGTRLLVL.

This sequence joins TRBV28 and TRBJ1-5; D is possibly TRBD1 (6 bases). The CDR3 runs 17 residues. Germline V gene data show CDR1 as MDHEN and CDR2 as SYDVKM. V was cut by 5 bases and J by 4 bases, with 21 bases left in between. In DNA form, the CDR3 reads TGTGCCAGCAGTCTCATCGGACCAGGGGTGAGGAATCAGCCCCAGCATTTT. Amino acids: CASSLIGPGVRNQPQHF.

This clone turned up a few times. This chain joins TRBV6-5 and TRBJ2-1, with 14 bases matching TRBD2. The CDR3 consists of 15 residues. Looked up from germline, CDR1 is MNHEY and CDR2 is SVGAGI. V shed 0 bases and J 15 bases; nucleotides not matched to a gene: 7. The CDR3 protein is CASSYSATSGRARFF. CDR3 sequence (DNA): TGTGCCAGCAGTTACTCGGCGACTAGCGGGAGGGCCCGGTTCTTC.

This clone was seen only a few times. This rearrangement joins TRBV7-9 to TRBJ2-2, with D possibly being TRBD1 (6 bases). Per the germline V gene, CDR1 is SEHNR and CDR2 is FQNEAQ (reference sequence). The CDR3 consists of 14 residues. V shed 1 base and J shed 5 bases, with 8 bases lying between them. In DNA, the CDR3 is TGTGCCAGCAGCTTAGGGACAGAGACCGGGGAGCTGTTTTTT. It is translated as CASSLGTETGELFF.

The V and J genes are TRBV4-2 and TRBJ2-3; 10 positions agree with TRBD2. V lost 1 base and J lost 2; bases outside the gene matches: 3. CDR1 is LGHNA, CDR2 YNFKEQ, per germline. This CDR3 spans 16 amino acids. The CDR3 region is CASSQGTSGVTDTQYF. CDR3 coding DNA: TGTGCCAGCAGCCAAGGAACTAGCGGGGTCACAGATACGCAGTATTTT.

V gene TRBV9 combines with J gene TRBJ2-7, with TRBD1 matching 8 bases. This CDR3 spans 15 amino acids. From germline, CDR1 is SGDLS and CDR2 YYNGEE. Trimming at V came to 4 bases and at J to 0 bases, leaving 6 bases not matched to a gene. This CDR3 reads CASSLRQGSSYEQYF. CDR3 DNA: TGTGCCAGCAGCCTAAGACAGGGGAGCTCCTACGAGCAGTACTTC.

CDR3 protein: CASSATRSPSNYGYTF. CDR3 in DNA: TGTGCCAGCAGCGCGACAAGAAGTCCTTCTAACTATGGCTACACCTTC. The chain carries TRBV9 and TRBJ1-2; D remains unclear. The CDR3 length is 16 residues. In germline, CDR1 is SGDLS, CDR2 YYNGEE. Trimming stripped 3 bases from V and 0 bases from J, with 15 bases between.

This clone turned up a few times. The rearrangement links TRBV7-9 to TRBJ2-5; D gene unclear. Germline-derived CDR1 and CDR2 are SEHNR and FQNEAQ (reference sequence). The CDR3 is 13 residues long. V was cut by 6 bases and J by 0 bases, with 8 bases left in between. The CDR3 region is CASRVQYQETQYF. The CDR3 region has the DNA TGTGCCAGCAGGGTACAATACCAAGAGACCCAGTACTTC. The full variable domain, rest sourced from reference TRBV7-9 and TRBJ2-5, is DTGVSQNPRHKITKRGQNVTFRCDPISEHNRLYWYRQTLGQGPEFLTYFQNEAQLEKSRLLSDRFSAERPKGSFSTLEIQRTEQGDSAMYLCASRVQYQETQYFGPGTRLLVL.

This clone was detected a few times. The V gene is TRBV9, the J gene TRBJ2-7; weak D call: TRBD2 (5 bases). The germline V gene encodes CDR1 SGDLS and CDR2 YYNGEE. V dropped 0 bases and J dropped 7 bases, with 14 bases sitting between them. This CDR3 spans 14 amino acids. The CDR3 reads CASSVAPTRREQYF. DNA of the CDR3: TGTGCCAGCAGCGTAGCCCCAACTAGGAGGGAGCAGTACTTC.

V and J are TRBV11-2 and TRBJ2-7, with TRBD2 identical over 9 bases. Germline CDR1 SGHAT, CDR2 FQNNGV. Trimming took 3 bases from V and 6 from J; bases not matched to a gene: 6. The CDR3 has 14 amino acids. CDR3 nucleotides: TGTGCCAGCAGCTTGGGCGGGAGGGCAAGCGAGCAGTACTTC. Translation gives CASSLGGRASEQYF.

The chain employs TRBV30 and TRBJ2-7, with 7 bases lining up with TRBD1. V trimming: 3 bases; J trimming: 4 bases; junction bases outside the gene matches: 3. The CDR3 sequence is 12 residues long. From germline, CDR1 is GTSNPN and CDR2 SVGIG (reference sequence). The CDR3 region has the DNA TGTGCCTGGAGGGGGGACAGTTACGAGCAGTACTTC. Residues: CAWRGDSYEQYF.

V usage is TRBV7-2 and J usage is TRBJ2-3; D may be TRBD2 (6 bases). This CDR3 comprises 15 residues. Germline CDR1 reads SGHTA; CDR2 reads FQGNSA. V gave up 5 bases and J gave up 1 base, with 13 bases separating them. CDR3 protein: CASSRGTRGTDTQYF. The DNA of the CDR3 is TGTGCCAGCAGCCGCGGGACTCGAGGCACAGATACGCAGTATTTT.

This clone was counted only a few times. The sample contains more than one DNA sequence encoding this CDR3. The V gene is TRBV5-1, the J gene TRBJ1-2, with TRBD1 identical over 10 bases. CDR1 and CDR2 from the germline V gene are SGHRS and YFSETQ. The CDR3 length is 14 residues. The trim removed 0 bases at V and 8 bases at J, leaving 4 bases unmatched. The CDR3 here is CASSLEDRGHGYTF. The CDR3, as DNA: TGCGCCAGCAGCTTGGAAGACAGGGGGCACGGCTACACCTTC.

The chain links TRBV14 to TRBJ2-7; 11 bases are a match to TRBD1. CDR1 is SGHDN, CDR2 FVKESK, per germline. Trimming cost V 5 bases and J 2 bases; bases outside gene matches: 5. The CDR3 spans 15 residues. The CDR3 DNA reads TGTGCCAGCAGCGATTGGACAGGGGGCCCCTACGAGCAGTACTTC. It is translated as CASSDWTGGPYEQYF.

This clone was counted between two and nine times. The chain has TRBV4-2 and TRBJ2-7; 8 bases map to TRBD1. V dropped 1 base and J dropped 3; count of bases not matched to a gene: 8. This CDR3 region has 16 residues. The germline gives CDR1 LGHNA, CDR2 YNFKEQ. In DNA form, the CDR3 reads TGTGCCAGCAGCCAAGCCCAAGGACAGGGCAACTACGAGCAGTACTTC. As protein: CASSQAQGQGNYEQYF.

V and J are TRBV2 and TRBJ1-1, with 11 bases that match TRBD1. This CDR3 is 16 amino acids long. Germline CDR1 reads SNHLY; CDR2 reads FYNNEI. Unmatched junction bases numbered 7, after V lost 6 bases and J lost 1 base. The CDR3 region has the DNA TGTGCCAGCAGAAAGGGACAGGGGGTATGGAACACTGAAGCTTTCTTT. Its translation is CASRKGQGVWNTEAFF.